The next 5 T cell receptor beta chains were all read from a single sample in a study of CD8+ T cells in alopecia areata. As the sequencing template, cDNA was produced by extracting RNA and reverse transcribing it. Method: immunoSEQ multiplex PCR; TCRdb's copy keeps in-frame clones and lacks some. The profile shows roughly 140,000 clones, 75% to 85% of them singletons. Stated treatment: oral pan-JAK inhibitor, 5-10 mg twice daily. Source: CD8+ T cells sorted from blood, taken at week 4, from a patient treated with tofacitinib. The origin of the receptors is a human donor with alopecia areata.

The chain has TRBV6-5 and TRBJ2-7; 11 bases match TRBD2. Germline trimming cut 4 bases from V and 1 base from J; bases unmatched to any gene: 6. Germline-derived CDR1 and CDR2 are MNHEY and SVGAGI. CDR3 length equals 16 residues. The CDR3 spells CASSSYTSGSSYEQYF. The CDR3 DNA reads TGTGCCAGCAGTTCGTATACTAGCGGGAGTTCCTACGAGCAGTACTTC.

The gene calls are TRBV2 and TRBJ2-2; TRBD2 might be the D (5 bases). The V and J ends lost 7 bases and 5 bases respectively, with 14 bases between them. Germline-derived CDR1 and CDR2 are SNHLY and FYNNEI. This CDR3 comprises 14 residues. The CDR3 DNA is TGTGCCAGCAATGAGGGCGTGGAGACCGGGGAGCTGTTTTTT. It yields the protein CASNEGVETGELFF.

J is TRBJ2-7 and V is TRBV7-9, with a weak D call TRBD2 (5 bases). Trimming left V 3 bases short and J 1 base short, with 7 bases between. This CDR3 spans 13 amino acids. Germline lookup yields CDR1 SEHNR and CDR2 FQNEAQ (reference sequence). As DNA, the CDR3 is TGTGCCAGCAGCTTCGGGATTTCCTACGAGCAGTACTTC. Encoded protein: CASSFGISYEQYF.

The rearrangement links TRBV9 to TRBJ2-5, with D perhaps being TRBD1 or TRBD2 (7 bases each). Trimming removed 4 bases from V and 1 base from J, with 17 bases in between. The CDR3 is 16 residues long. The germline V gene encodes CDR1 SGDLS and CDR2 YYNGEE. CDR3 nucleotide sequence: TGTGCCAGCAGCCTTGACCAGGGGGGGAGCCAAGAGACCCAGTACTTC. It translates to CASSLDQGGSQETQYF.

This sequence joins TRBV4-1 and TRBJ2-5, with D unclear. V shed 1 base and J shed 5 bases, with 8 bases lying between them. CDR3 length: 13 residues. Looked up from germline, CDR1 is MGHRA and CDR2 is YSYEKL. The CDR3 reads CASSQVDWETQYF. The CDR3 DNA is TGCGCCAGCAGCCAAGTAGATTGGGAGACCCAGTACTTC.